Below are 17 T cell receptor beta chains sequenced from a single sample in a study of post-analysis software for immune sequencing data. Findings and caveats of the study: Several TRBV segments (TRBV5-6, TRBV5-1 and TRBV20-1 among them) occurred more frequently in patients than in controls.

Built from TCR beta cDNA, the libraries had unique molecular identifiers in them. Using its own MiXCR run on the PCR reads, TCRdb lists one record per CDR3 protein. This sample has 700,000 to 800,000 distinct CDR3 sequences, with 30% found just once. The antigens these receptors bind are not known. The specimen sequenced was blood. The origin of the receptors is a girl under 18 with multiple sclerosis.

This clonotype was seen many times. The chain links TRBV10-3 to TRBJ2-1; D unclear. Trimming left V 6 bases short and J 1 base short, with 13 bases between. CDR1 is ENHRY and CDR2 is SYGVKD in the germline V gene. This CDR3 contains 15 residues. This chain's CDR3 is CAIREGVASYNEQFF. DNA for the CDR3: TGTGCCATCAGAGAAGGAGTTGCGTCCTACAATGAGCAGTTCTTC.

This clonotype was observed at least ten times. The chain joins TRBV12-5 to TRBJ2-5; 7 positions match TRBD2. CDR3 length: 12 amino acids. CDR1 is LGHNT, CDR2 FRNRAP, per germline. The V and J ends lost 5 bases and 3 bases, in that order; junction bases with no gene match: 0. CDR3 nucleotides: TGTGCTAGTGGTGGGGGGGAAGAGACCCAGTACTTC. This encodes CASGGGEETQYF.

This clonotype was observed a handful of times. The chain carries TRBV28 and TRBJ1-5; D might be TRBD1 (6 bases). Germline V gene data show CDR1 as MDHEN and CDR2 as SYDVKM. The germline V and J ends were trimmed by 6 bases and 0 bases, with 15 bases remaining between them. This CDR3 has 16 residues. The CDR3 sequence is CASRSRTVNSNQPQHF. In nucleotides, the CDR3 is TGTGCCAGCAGATCCCGGACAGTGAATAGCAATCAGCCCCAGCATTTT.

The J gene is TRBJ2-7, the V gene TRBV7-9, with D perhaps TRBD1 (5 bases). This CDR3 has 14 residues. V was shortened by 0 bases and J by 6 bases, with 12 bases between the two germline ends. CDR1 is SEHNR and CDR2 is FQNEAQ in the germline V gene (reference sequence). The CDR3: CASSLASRVAEQYF. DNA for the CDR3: TGTGCCAGCAGCTTAGCGTCCAGGGTAGCCGAGCAGTACTTC.

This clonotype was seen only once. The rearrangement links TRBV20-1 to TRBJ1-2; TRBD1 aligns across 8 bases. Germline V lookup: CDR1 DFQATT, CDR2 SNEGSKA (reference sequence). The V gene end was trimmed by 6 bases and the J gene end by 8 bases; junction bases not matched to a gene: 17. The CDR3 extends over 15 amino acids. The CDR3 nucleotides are TGCAGTGCGGCGGGACGGACAGGGTTTGGCTGGGGCTACACCTTC. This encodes CSAAGRTGFGWGYTF.

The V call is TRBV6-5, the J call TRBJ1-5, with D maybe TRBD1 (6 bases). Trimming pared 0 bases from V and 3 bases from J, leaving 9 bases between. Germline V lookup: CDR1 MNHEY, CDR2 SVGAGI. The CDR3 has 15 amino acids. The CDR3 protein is CASSYSGQYNQPQHF. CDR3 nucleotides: TGTGCCAGCAGTTACTCTGGACAGTACAATCAGCCCCAGCATTTT.

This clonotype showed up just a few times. CDR3 sequence: CASSVEYGEQFF. CDR3 coding DNA: TGTGCCAGCAGCGTAGAGTACGGAGAGCAGTTCTTC. The genes are TRBV9 and TRBJ2-1; no reliable D call. This CDR3 is 12 amino acids long. CDR1 SGDLS and CDR2 YYNGEE come from the germline V gene. V lost 0 bases and J lost 10, with 8 bases in between. The variable domain in full, with the rest retrieved from reference TRBV9 and TRBJ2-1, is DSGVTQTPKHLITATGQRVTLRCSPRSGDLSVYWYQQSLDQGLQFLIQYYNGEERAKGNILERFSAQQFPDLHSELNLSSLELGDSALYFCASSVEYGEQFFGPGTRLTVL.

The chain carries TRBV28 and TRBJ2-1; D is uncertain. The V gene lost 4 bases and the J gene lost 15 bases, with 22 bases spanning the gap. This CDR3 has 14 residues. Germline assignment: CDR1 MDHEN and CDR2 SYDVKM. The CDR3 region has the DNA TGTGCCAGCAGTTACCCTTGGGGTCATAACGGCGGGTTCTTC. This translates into CASSYPWGHNGGFF.

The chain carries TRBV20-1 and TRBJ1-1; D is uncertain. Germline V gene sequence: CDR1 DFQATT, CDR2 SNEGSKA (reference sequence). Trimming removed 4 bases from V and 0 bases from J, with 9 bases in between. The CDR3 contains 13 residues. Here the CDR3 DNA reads TGCAGTGCTATCAGTTCGGTGAACACTGAAGCTTTCTTT. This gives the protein CSAISSVNTEAFF.

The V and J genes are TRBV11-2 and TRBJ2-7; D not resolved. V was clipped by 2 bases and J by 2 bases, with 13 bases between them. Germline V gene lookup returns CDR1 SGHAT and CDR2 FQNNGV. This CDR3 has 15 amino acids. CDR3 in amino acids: CASSLSTPHPYEQYF. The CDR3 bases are TGTGCCAGCAGCTTAAGCACCCCTCACCCCTACGAGCAGTACTTC.

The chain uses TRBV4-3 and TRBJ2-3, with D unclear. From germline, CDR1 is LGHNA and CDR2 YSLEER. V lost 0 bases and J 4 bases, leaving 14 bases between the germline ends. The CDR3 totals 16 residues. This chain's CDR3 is CASSQDRGPRPDTQYF. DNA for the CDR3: TGCGCCAGCAGCCAAGATCGCGGCCCCCGGCCAGATACGCAGTATTTT.

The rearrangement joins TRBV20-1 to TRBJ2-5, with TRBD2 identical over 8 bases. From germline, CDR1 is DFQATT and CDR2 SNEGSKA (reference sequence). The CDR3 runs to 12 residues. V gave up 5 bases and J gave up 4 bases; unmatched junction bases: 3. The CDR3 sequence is CSAWTSRETQYF. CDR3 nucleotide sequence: TGCAGTGCTTGGACTAGCAGAGAGACCCAGTACTTC.

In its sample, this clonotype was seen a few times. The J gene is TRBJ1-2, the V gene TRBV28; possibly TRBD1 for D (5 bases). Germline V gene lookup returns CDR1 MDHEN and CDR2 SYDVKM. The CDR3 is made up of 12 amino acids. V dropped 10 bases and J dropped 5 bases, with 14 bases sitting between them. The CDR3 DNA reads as TGTGCCACCTCAGGGATGGGGTATGGCTACACCTTC. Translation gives CATSGMGYGYTF.

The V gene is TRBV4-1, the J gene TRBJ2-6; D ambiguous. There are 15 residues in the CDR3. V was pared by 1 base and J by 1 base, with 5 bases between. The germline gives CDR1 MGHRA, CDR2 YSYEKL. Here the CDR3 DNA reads TGCGCCAGCAGCCAAGTCGTGTCTGGGGCCAACGTCCTGACTTTC. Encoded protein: CASSQVVSGANVLTF.

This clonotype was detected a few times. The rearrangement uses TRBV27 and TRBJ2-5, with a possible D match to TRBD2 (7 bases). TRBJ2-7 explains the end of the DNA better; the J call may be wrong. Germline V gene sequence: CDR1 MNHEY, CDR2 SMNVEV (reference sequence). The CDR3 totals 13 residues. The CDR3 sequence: CASTGAGVHEQYF. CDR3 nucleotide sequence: TGTGCCAGTACGGGGGCGGGAGTGCACGAGCAGTACTTC.

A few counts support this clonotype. The CDR3 loop is CSARPYPNEQFF. In DNA form, the CDR3 reads TGCAGTGCTAGACCGTACCCCAATGAGCAGTTCTTC. The J gene is TRBJ2-1, the V gene TRBV20-1; D gene unclear. The length of the CDR3 is 12 residues. Germline V gene data show CDR1 as DFQATT and CDR2 as SNEGSKA (reference sequence). Trimming removed 2 bases from V and 6 bases from J, with 8 bases in between.

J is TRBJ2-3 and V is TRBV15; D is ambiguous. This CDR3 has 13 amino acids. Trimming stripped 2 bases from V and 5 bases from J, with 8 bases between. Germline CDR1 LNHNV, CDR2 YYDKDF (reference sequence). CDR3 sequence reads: CATSRKTEDTQYF. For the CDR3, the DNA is TGTGCCACCAGCAGAAAGACCGAAGATACGCAGTATTTT.